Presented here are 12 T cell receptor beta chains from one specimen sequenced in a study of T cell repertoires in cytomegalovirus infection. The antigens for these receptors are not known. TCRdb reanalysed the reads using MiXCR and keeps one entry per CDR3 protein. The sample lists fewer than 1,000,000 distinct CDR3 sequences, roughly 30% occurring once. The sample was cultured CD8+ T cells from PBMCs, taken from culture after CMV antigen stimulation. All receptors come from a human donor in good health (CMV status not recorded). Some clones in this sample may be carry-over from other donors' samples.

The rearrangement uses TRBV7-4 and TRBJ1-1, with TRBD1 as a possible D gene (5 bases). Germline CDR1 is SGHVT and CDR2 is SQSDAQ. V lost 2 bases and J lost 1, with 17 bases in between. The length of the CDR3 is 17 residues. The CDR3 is CASSLYGGRRGNTEAFF. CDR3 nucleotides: TGTGCCAGCAGCTTATATGGAGGGCGAAGGGGGAACACTGAAGCTTTCTTT.

In nucleotides, the CDR3 is TGTGCCAGCAGTTCCCCGGGACAGGGCCACGAGCAGTACGTC. As protein: CASSSPGQGHEQYV. This chain joins TRBV5-6 and TRBJ2-7, with 9 bases fitting TRBD1. V was clipped by 5 bases and J by 5 bases; unmatched bases: 8. This CDR3 is 14 amino acids long. The germline gives CDR1 SGHDT, CDR2 YYEEEE.

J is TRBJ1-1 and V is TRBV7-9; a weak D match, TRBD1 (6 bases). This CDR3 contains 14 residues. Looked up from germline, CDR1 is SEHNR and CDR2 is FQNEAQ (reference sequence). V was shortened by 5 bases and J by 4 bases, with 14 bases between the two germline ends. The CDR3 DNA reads TGTGCCAGCAGCGGGCCAGGGGAAGGCACTGAAGCTTTCTTT. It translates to CASSGPGEGTEAFF.

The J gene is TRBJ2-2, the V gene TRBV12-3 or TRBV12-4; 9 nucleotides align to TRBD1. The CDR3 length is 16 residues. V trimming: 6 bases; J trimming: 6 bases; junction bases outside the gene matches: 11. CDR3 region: CASRFDGTGTAGELFF. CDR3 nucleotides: TGTGCCAGCAGATTCGACGGGACAGGGACAGCCGGGGAGCTGTTTTTT.

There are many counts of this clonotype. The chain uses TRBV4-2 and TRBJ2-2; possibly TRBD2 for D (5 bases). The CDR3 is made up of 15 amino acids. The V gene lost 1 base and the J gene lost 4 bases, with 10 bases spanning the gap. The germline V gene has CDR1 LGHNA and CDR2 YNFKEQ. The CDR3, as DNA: TGTGCCAGCAGCCAAGCCGGGGTCAGCACCGGGGAGCTGTTTTTT. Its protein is CASSQAGVSTGELFF.

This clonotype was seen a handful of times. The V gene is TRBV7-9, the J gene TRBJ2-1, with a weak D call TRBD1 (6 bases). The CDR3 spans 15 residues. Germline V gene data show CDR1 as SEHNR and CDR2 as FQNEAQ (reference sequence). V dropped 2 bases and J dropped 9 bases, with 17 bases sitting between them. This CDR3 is CASSLPEGVPVEQFF. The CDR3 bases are TGTGCCAGCAGCTTACCCGAGGGGGTTCCGGTTGAGCAGTTCTTC.

CDR3 DNA: TGCGCCAGCAGCCAAGGCCTCGGACAGGAGGAAAAACTGTTTTTT. The encoded protein is CASSQGLGQEEKLFF. This chain uses TRBV10-1 with TRBJ1-4, with TRBD1 identical over 7 bases. This CDR3 has 15 residues. The J segment lost 8 bases and the V segment lost 6 bases, leaving 12 bases of the junction unmatched. Germline loops: CDR1 WNHNN, CDR2 SYGVQD (reference sequence).

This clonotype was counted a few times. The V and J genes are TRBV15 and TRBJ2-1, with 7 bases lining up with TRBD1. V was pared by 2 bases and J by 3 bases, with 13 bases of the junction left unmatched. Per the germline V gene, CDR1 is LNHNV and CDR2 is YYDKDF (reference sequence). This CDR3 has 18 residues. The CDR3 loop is CATSRIIGTAQLYNEQFF. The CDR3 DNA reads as TGTGCCACCAGCAGAATCATAGGGACAGCTCAACTCTACAATGAGCAGTTCTTC.

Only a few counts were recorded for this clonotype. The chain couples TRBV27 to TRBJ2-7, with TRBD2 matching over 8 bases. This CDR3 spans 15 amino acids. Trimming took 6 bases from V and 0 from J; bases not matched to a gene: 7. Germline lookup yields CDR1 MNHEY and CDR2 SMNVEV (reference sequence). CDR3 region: CASRRIGGASYEQYF. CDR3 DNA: TGTGCCAGCAGACGAATCGGGGGGGCCTCCTACGAGCAGTACTTC.

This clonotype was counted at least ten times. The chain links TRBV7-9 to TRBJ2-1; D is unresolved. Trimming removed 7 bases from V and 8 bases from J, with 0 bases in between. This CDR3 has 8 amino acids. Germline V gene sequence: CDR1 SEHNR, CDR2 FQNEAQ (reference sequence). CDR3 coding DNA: TGTGCCAGCAATGAGCAGTTCTTC. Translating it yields CASNEQFF.

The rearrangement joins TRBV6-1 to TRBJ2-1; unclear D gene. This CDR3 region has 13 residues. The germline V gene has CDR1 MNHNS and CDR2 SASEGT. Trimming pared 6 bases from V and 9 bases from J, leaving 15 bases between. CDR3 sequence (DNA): TGTGCCAGCAGGGATACGAGACTCTTTGAGCAGTTCTTC. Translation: CASRDTRLFEQFF.

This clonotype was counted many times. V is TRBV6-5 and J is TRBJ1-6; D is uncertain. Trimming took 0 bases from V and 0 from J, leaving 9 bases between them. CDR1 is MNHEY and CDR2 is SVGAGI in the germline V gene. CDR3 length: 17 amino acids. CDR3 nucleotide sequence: TGTGCCAGCAGTTACTCGAAGGGAGTCTCCTATAATTCACCCCTCCACTTT. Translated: CASSYSKGVSYNSPLHF.